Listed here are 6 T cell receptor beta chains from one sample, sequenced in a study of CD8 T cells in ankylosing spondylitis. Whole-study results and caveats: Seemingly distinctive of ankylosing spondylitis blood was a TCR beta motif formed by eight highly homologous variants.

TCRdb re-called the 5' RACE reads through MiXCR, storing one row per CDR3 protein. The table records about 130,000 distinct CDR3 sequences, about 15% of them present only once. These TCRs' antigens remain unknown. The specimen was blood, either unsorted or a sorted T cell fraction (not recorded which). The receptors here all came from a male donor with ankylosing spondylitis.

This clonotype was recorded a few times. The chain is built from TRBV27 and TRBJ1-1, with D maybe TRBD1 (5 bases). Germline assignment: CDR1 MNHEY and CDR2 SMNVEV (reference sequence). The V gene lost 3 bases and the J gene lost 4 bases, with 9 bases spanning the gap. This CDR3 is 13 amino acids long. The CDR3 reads CASSLGVATEAFF. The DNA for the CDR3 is TGTGCCAGCAGTTTGGGGGTGGCCACTGAAGCTTTCTTT.

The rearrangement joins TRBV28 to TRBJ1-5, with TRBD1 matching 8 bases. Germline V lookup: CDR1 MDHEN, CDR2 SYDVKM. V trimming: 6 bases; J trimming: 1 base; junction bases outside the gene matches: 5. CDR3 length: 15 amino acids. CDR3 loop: CASRAQGESNQPQHF. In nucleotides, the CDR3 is TGTGCCAGCAGGGCACAGGGGGAGAGCAATCAGCCCCAGCATTTT. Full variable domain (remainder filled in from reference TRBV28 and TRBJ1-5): DVKVTQSSRYLVKRTGEKVFLECVQDMDHENMFWYRQDPGLGLRLIYFSYDVKMKEKGDIPEGYSVSREKKERFSLILESASTNQTSMYLCASRAQGESNQPQHFGDGTRLSIL.

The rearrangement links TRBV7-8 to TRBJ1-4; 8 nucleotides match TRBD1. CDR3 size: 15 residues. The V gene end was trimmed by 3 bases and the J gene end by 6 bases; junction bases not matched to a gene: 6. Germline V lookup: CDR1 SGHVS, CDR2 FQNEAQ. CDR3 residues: CASSFRTGWDEKLFF. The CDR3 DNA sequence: TGTGCCAGCAGCTTCCGGACAGGGTGGGATGAAAAACTGTTTTTT. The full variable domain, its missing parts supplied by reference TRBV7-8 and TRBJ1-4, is GAGVSQSPRYKVAKRGQDVALRCDPISGHVSLFWYQQALGQGPEFLTYFQNEAQLDKSGLPSDRFFAERPEGSVSTLKIQRTQQEDSAVYLCASSFRTGWDEKLFFGSGTQLSVL.

CDR3 sequence (DNA): TGTGCCAGCAGTTGGGGATCCTACGAGCAGTACTTC. This sequence encodes CASSWGSYEQYF. This sequence joins TRBV5-6 and TRBJ2-7, with D hard to call. The V and J ends lost 5 bases and 1 base respectively, with 7 bases between them. The CDR3 loop spans 12 amino acids. Germline CDR1 reads SGHDT; CDR2 reads YYEEEE.

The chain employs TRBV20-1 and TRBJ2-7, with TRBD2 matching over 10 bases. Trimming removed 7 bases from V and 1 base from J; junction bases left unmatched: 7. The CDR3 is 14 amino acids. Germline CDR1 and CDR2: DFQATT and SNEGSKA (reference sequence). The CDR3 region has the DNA TGCAGTGTAGCGCTAGCGGGAGCGTCCTACGAGCAGTACTTC. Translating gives CSVALAGASYEQYF.

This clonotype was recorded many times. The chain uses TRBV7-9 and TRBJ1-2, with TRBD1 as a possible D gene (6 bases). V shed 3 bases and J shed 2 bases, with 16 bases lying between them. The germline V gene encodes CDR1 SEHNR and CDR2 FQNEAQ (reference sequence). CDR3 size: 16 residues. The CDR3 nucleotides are TGTGCCAGCAGCTTTCTAGCAGGGGTACAGAACTATGGCTACACCTTC. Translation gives CASSFLAGVQNYGYTF.